These 8 T cell receptor beta chains came from one sample sequenced in a study of T-cell memory formation after mild COVID-19. TCRdb reprocessed the 5' RACE reads with MiXCR, giving one entry per CDR3 protein. The sample consists of about 620,000 distinct CDR3 sequences, about 20% of them appearing once. Sequencing was performed on PBMCs or a T cell subset sorted from them (not recorded which). Receptors originate from an adult woman who had mild COVID-19 (a few samples of this study predate the infection). Cell type and time point are not known.

The sample holds a few counts of this clonotype. The chain joins TRBV7-9 to TRBJ2-7; 9 nucleotides match TRBD2. The CDR3 contains 14 residues. Germline lookup yields CDR1 SEHNR and CDR2 FQNEAQ (reference sequence). The trim removed 5 bases at V and 3 bases at J, leaving 5 bases unmatched. This CDR3 is CASSLWTSDYEQYF. As DNA, the CDR3 is TGTGCCAGCAGCCTGTGGACTAGCGACTACGAGCAGTACTTC.

The chain carries TRBV14 and TRBJ2-7; maybe TRBD2 (7 bases). The V gene's germline CDR1 is SGHDN and CDR2 FVKESK. V was pared by 0 bases and J by 0 bases, with 15 bases between. The CDR3 extends over 17 amino acids. This CDR3 is CASSQDRGGWDSYEQYF. The CDR3 bases are TGTGCCAGCAGCCAAGATCGCGGGGGCTGGGACTCCTACGAGCAGTACTTC.

This clonotype was detected only a few times. The chain employs TRBV2 and TRBJ2-7; 7 bases match TRBD2. Germline V gene lookup returns CDR1 SNHLY and CDR2 FYNNEI. The CDR3 is 13 amino acids. The V and J ends lost 2 bases and 3 bases, in that order; junction bases with no gene match: 1. CDR3 in DNA: TGTGCCAGCAGTGAACGGGGGGACTACGAGCAGTACTTC. Translated: CASSERGDYEQYF.

The V call is TRBV15, the J call TRBJ2-5, with 8 nucleotides matching TRBD1. Germline CDR1 is LNHNV and CDR2 is YYDKDF (reference sequence). The CDR3 spans 15 residues. Trimming removed 2 bases from V and 4 bases from J; junction bases left unmatched: 6. The CDR3 reads CATSRTTDRAETQYF. The CDR3 bases are TGTGCCACCAGCAGAACCACGGACAGGGCAGAGACCCAGTACTTC.

The chain joins TRBV20-1 to TRBJ1-2, with a weak D call TRBD1 (5 bases). The CDR3 totals 9 residues. Germline V lookup: CDR1 DFQATT, CDR2 SNEGSKA (reference sequence). For the CDR3, the DNA is TGCGCGGATGGGGGTGGCTACACCTTC. This gives the protein CADGGGYTF.

The sample holds many counts of this clonotype. V gene TRBV6-5 combines with J gene TRBJ2-4; a weak D match, TRBD1 (6 bases). V was clipped by 5 bases and J by 0 bases, with 14 bases between them. This CDR3 is built from 16 residues. Germline CDR1 reads MNHEY; CDR2 reads SVGAGI. DNA of the CDR3: TGTGCCAGCAGTGGCACAGGGATGGTAGCCAAAAACATTCAGTACTTC. It codes for CASSGTGMVAKNIQYF.

This clonotype came up a few times. V and J are TRBV24-1 and TRBJ2-3; D is uncertain. Deletions cut 4 bases from V and 2 bases from J, with 21 bases between. The CDR3 runs to 18 residues. Germline V gene data show CDR1 as KGHDR and CDR2 as SFDVKD. The CDR3 coding sequence is TGTGCCACCAGTGAGTCCGAGGATGGGCGCCTTTACACAGATACGCAGTATTTT. The encoded protein is CATSESEDGRLYTDTQYF.

In this sample, this clonotype turned up a few times. The chain couples TRBV30 to TRBJ2-1; 9 nucleotides line up with TRBD2. This CDR3 comprises 15 residues. V was pared by 2 bases and J by 3 bases, with 5 bases of the junction left unmatched. The V gene's germline CDR1 is GTSNPN and CDR2 SVGIG (reference sequence). The CDR3 spells CAWSTLAGFYNEQFF. The CDR3, as DNA: TGTGCCTGGAGTACACTAGCGGGCTTCTACAATGAGCAGTTCTTC.